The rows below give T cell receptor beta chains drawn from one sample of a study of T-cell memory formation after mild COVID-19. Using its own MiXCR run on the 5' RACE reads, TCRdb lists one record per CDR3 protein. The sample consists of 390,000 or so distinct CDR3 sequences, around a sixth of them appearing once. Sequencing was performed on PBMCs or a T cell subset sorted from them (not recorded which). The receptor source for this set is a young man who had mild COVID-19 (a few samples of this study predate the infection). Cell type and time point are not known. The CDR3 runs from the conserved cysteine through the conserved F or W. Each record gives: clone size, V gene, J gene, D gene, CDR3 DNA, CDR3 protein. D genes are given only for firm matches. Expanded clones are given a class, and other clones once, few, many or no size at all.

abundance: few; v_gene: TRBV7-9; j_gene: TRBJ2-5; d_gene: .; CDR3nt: TGTGCCAGCAGCTTAGGGTCAATAGAGACCCAGTACTTC; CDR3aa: CASSLGSIETQYF
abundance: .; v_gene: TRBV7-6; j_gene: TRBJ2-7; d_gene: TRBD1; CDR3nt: TGTGCCAGCAGCTTAGAGGGGACAGGGGGATACGAGCAGTACTTC; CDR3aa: CASSLEGTGGYEQYF
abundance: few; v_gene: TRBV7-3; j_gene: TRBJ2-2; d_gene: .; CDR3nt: TGTGCCAGCAGGTCCGGGCGAACCACCGGGGAGCTGTTTTTT; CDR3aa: CASRSGRTTGELFF
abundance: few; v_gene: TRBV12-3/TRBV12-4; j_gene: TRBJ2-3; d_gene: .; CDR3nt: TGTGCCAGCAGATACGAGGGCAGGAACACAGATACGCAGTATTTT; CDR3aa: CASRYEGRNTDTQYF
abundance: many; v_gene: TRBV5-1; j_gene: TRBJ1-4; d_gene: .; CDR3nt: TGCGCCAGCAGCTTGATGTCCCGGCCTAATGAAAAACTGTTTTTT; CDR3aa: CASSLMSRPNEKLFF
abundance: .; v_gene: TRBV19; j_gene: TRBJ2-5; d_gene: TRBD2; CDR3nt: TGTGCCAGTAGTCTCGGACCAGCGGGGGCCCAAGAGACCCAGTACTTC; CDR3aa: CASSLGPAGAQETQYF
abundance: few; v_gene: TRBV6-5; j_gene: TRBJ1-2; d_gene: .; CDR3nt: TGTGCCAGCAGCGACACAGGGAGCTATGGCTACACCTTC; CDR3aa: CASSDTGSYGYTF
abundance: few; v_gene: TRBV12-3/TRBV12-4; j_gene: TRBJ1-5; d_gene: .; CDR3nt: TGTGCCAGCTGTAGGCGGCTTGGCAATCAGCCCCAGCATTTT; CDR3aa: CASCRRLGNQPQHF
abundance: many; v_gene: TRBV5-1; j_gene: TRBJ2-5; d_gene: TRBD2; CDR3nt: TGCGCCAGCAGCCCAGGGACTAGCCAAGAGACCCAGTACTTC; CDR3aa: CASSPGTSQETQYF
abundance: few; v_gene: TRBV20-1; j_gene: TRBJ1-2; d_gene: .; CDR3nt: TGCAGTGCTGGAGGACAGTCTAACTATGGCTACACCTTC; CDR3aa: CSAGGQSNYGYTF
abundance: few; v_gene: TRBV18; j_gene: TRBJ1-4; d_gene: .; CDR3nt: TGTGCCAGCTCACCAGGTGGTAGCCTGTTTTTT; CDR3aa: CASSPGGSLFF
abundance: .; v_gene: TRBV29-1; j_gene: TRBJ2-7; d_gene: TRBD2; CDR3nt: TGCAGCGTTGGTCTAGCGGAATACTACGAGCAGTACTTC; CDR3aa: CSVGLAEYYEQYF
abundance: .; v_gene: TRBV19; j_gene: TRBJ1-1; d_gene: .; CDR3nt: TGTGCCAGTAGTATTACCCACACAGGGACCGCTGAAGCTTTCTTT; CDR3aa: CASSITHTGTAEAFF
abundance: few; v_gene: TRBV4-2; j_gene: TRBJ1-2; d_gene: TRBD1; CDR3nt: TGTGCCAGCAGCCAGGCTACAGGGGGCCGGGGCTACACCTTC; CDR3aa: CASSQATGGRGYTF
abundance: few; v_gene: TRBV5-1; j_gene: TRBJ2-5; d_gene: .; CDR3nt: TGCGCCAGCAGCAGCCGGGACCTTAAAGAGACCCAGTACTTC; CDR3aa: CASSSRDLKETQYF
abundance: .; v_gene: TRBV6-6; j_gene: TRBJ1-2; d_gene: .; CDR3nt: TGTGCCAGCAGTTACCCAGGGCAAGACTATGGCTACACCTTC; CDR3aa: CASSYPGQDYGYTF
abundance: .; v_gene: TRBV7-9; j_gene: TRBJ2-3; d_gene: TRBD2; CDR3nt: TGTGCCAGCAGCGTCTTAGCGGGGAACGCAGATACGCAGTATTTT; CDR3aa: CASSVLAGNADTQYF
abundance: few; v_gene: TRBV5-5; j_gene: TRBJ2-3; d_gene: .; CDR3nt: TGTGCCAGCAGCTTGGACGTCTGGACGGATACGCAGTATTTT; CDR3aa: CASSLDVWTDTQYF
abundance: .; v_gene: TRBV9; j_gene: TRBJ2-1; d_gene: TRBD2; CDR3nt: TGTGCCAGCAGCGTAGGTCCGCGGGGGGGCCACAATGAGCAGTTCTTC; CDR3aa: CASSVGPRGGHNEQFF
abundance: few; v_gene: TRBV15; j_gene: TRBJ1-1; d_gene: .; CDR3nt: TGTGCCACCAGCAGAGCCCCTCCTCGGTTAGACTTCTTT; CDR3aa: CATSRAPPRLDFF
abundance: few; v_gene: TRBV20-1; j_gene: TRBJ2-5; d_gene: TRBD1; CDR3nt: TGCAGTGCTAGAGACCACCTCGGGACAGGGGGCCAAGAGACCCAGTACTTC; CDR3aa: CSARDHLGTGGQETQYF
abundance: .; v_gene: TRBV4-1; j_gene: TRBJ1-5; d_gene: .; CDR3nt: TGCGCCAGCAGCCAAAGGGAGGGAAATCAGCCCCAGCATTTT; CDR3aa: CASSQREGNQPQHF
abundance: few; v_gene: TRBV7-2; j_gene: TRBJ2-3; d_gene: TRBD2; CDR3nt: TGTGCCAGCAGCTTAAATAGCGGGGGGTCGGATACGCAGTATTTT; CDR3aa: CASSLNSGGSDTQYF
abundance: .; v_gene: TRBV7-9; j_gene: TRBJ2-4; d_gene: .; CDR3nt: TGTGCCAGCAGCTTAGGGGCAGTAAACATTCAGTACTTC; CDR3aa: CASSLGAVNIQYF
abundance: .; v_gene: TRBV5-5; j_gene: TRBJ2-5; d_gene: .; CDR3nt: TGTGCCAGCAGCTCCCAGGGTTTTGGGGGTGGGGAGACCCAGTACTTC; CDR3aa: CASSSQGFGGGETQYF
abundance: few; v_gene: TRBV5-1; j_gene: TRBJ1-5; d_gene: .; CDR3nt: TGCGCCAGCAGCTTGGCAAGGGGCCACCGGAATCAGCCCCAGCATTTT; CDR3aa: CASSLARGHRNQPQHF
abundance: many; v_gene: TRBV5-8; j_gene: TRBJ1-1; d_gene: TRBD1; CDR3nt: TGTGCCAGCAGCTCAGGGGGTGGGGACACTGAAGCTTTCTTT; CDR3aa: CASSSGGGDTEAFF
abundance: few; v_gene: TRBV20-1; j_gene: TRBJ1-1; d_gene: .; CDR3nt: TGCAGTGCTAGAGACACGAATGAAGCTTTCTTT; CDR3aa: CSARDTNEAFF
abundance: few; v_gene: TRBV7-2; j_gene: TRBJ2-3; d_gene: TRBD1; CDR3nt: TGTGCCAGCAGCGTGCGCGGGACAGGGCGCACAGATACGCAGTATTTT; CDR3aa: CASSVRGTGRTDTQYF
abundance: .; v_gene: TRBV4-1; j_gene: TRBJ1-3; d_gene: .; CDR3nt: TGCGCCAGCAGCCAAGATGCAGCGGACTCTGGAAACACCATATATTTT; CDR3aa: CASSQDAADSGNTIYF
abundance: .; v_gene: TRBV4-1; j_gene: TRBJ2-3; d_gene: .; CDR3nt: TGCGCCAGCAGCCAAGAAGGTACTAAAGTGGATACGCAGTATTTT; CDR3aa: CASSQEGTKVDTQYF
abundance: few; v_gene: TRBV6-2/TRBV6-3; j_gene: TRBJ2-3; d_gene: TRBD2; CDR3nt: TGTGCCAGCAGTTACCCAGGACTAGCCACAGATACGCAGTATTTT; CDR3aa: CASSYPGLATDTQYF
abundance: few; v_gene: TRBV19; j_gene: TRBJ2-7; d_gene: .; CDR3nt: TGTGCCAGTAGTAACCCAGGGAGCTCCTACGAGCAGTACTTC; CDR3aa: CASSNPGSSYEQYF
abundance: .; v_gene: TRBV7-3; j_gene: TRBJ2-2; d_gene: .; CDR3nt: TGTGCCAGCAGCTCCCGTCGAAGTATGGGGGAGCTGTTTTTT; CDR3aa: CASSSRRSMGELFF
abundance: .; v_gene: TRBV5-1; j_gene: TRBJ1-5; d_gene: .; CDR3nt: TGCGCCAGCAGCTGGACCCCAGGCAATCAGCCCCAGCATTTT; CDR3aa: CASSWTPGNQPQHF